This T cell receptor (beta chain) stems from a study of shared clonotypes between healthy human individuals (dated by TCRdb to about 2020). For the wider study: A few men and a couple of women, aged 18 to 49 years, made up the cohort. The study deeply sequenced blood TCR repertoires of 5 or 6 healthy adults to estimate repertoire size and the extent of clonotype sharing between individuals. To increase sequencing depth and limit assay-specific biases, TCR repertoire library preparation and sequencing were carried out by different laboratories using diverse techniques. Per donor, three plates each were used for CD4 naive and CD4 memory, two for CD8 naive, and one for CD8 memory. Per donor, leukapheresis produced somewhere between about 0.94 and 9.5 billion PBMCs. Beyond this particular receptor, the publication reports: Incomplete sequencing was indicated by rarefaction of sorted-subset datasets, despite the large sequencing depth. Compared with non-shared clonotypes, the clonotypes found in all four sorted-subset donors had higher generation probabilities. Larger estimated clonotype richness was generally found for naive subsets than for memory subsets. The small number of donors limited the genetic and exposure-history diversity represented. Around 5.4% of naive CD4, roughly 3.6% of naive CD8, roughly 2.4% of memory CD4, and 0.4% of memory CD8 clonotypes were shared across a few donors. Based on pairwise subsampling, the degree of clonotype sharing among donors was expected to be affected by sequencing depth. Sampling was limited to blood, and TCR repertoires in tissue likely differ from TCR repertoires in blood.

CD8 naive samples consisted of CD45RO-negative cells that were positively selected for CCR7, yielding a CD45RA+CCR7+ population without TemRA cells. The donors were healthy, HIV-negative adults who had no recently reported acute infections or vaccinations. Only Caucasian adults living in Nashville, Tennessee, USA were represented among the donors. Blood was obtained by leukapheresis, after which PBMCs were separated by Ficoll-Histopaque density gradient centrifugation and cryopreserved in liquid nitrogen vapor phase. Analytical flow cytometry was used to check the purity and quantity of every magnetically sorted T cell population. Each sorted fraction had its genomic DNA isolated and then quantified by UV absorbance on a Nanodrop 2000c. CDR3 length: 14 amino acids, cysteine to phenylalanine. Only CDR3 DNA remains: 42 bases, in frame from the first base. V loses 5 bases of germline sequence and J loses 2 bases, and the interval between the two ends is 11 bases. Taken from the germline V gene, the CDR1 and CDR2 loops are SGHNT and YENEEA.

Using the deep immunoSEQ assay, TCR CDR3 regions were amplified from genomic DNA by multiplex PCR. For each cell subset, the extracted genomic DNA was distributed evenly across all wells of several immunoSEQ 96-well plates, and each plate served as one replicate. For sorted subsets, each replicate PCR was loaded with approximately 190 ng genomic DNA, equivalent to 25,000 to 35,000 T cell genomes. The purified libraries were quantified using a Qubit 3.0 fluorometer, sized with a Bioanalyzer 2100, and then quantified again using the KAPA Library Quantification kit. A separate single-read 150-cycle Illumina NextSeq 550 flow cell was used to sequence each immunoSEQ 96-well plate. In the source study's methods: Because the immunoSEQ output included only junctional sequences and no quality scores, the filtering could not be the same as the filtering used for full-length reads. Sequences were annotated with PyIR, a Python wrapper for IgBLAST v1.9, using IMGT germline references to assign V/J genes and CDR3. Any read was removed if the V/J assignment was weak (E-value above 1e-6), the CDR3 was missing, or the read contained stop codons, out-of-frame junctions, or ambiguous translated residues. V3J clonotypes were defined as sequences sharing an identical inferred V gene, J gene, and CDR3 amino acid sequence. Percentage overlap between repertoires was calculated by dividing the number of shared unique clonotypes by the size of the smaller repertoire. Richness of each repertoire was evaluated using RTK rarefaction, the Chao1 estimator, and Recon v2.1 estimates of unobserved clonotypes. OLGA was used to compute generation probabilities for all TCRbeta clonotypes that the gDNA method yielded from a few donors. This is the immuneACCESS table as TCRdb keeps it, with only in-frame sequences that have V and J called. A part of the clones is gone; compared with another copy, unresolved V genes explain less than half, and the rest is unexplained. Clone size and V and J calls were adopted from that table, with D and trimming inferred from the DNA. This sample comprises around 2,000,000 clones, approximately 95% of them detected only once. The top ten clonotypes cover less than 1.5% of the sample.

A word on this clone: Its antigen target is currently unknown. Nothing much larger sits one base from this clone, and base qualities are not available.

The chain joins TRBV11-3 to TRBJ2-3, with the D gene too uncertain to name. The sequence came from a young man in good health. The sequenced sample consisted of naive CD8+ T cells sorted from blood. The intended sense of this specimen's cell subset or site label: CD45RA+CCR7+. The CDR3 reads as follows: CASSPSGPTDTQYF. The DNA sequence follows: TGTGCCAGCAGCCCGTCCGGTCCCACAGATACGCAGTATTTT. When the CDR3 is completed using the reference TRBV11-3 and TRBJ2-3 genes on either side, the full variable domain is EAGVVQSPRYKIIEKKQPVAFWCNPISGHNTLYWYLQNLGQGPELLIRYENEEAVDDSQLPKDRFSAERLKGVDSTLKIQPAELGDSAVYLCASSPSGPTDTQYFGPGTRLTVL.